This TCR beta chain was captured by sequencing in a study of early T cells in non-severe SARS-CoV-2 infection. At the level of the study: The authors sequenced bulk RNA from unsorted whole blood, leaving chains unpaired. Study-level findings and limits: VDJdb matching favored anti-spike CD8 responses, missing private and CD4 specificities.

Individual cDNA molecules were tagged with unique molecular identifiers. Each CDR3 protein gets one entry after TCRdb re-called the 5' RACE reads with MiXCR. The sample has about 36,000 distinct CDR3 sequences; approximately 4.1% are singletons. The CDR3 has 13 residues. From germline, CDR1 is SGHAT and CDR2 FQNNGV. The trim removed 7 bases at V and 6 bases at J, leaving 3 bases unmatched. The sample holds a few counts of this clonotype. Its specificity is not known. The rearrangement uses TRBV11-2 and TRBJ2-3; 11 bases agree with TRBD2. Specimen: whole blood. The TCR was taken from an adult who was a healthcare worker with PCR-confirmed SARS-CoV-2 infection or an uninfected control (not recorded which). CDR3 bases: TGTGCCAGCAACCCTAGCGGGAGGGATACGCAGTATTTT. Amino acids: CASNPSGRDTQYF. The full variable domain, its missing parts supplied by reference TRBV11-2 and TRBJ2-3, is EAGVAQSPRYKIIEKRQSVAFWCNPISGHATLYWYQQILGQGPKLLIQFQNNGVVDDSQLPKDRFSAERLKGVDSTLKIQPAKLEDSAVYLCASNPSGRDTQYFGPGTRLTVL.